This TCR beta chain was obtained from a study of blood T cell repertoires in COVID-19. Using immunoSEQ multiplex PCR, the repertoire was profiled, and TCRdb retains in-frame clones only, with some absent. The repertoire holds about 400,000 clones, with approximately 87% as singletons. This CDR3 spans 19 amino acids. Germline V CDR1 and CDR2: SGHRS, YFSETQ. V lost 4 bases and J lost 2; bases outside the gene matches: 16. Researchers sorted participants into cohorts using their self-reported clinical history. Only one count was recorded for this clone. V gene TRBV5-1 combines with J gene TRBJ2-2; TRBD1 agrees at 8 bases. What was sequenced was PBMCs or T cells enriched from blood (not recorded which). This clonotype was obtained from a woman aged 45-65 years who had recovered from COVID-19. This CDR3 is CASSKGQGRVGLNTGELFF. The CDR3 DNA reads TGCGCCAGCAGCAAAGGACAGGGAAGAGTCGGGCTAAACACCGGGGAGCTGTTTTTT.